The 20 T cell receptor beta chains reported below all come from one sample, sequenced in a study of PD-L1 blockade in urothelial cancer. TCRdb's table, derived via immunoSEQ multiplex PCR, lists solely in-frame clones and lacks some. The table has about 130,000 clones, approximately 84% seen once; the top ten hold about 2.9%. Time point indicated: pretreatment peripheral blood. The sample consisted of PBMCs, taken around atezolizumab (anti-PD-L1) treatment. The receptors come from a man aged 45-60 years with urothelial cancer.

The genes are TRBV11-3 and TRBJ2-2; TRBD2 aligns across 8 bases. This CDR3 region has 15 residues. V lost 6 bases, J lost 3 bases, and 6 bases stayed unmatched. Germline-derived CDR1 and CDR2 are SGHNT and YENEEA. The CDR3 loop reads CASRSGSLDTGELFF. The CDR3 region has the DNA TGTGCCAGCAGGAGCGGGAGTCTGGACACCGGGGAGCTGTTTTTT.

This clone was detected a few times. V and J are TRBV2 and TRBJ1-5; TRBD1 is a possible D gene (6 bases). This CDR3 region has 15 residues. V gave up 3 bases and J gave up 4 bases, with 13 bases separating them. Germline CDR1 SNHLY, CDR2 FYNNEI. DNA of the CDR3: TGTGCCAGCAGTGAGGGGGCGCAAGGGAATCAGCCCCAGCATTTT. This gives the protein CASSEGAQGNQPQHF.

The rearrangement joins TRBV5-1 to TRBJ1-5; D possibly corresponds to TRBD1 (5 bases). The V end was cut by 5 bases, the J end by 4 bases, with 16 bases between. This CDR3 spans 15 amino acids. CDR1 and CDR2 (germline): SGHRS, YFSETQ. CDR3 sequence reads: CASSSDGAGNQPQHF. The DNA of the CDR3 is TGCGCCAGCAGTTCTGATGGGGCAGGGAATCAGCCCCAGCATTTT.

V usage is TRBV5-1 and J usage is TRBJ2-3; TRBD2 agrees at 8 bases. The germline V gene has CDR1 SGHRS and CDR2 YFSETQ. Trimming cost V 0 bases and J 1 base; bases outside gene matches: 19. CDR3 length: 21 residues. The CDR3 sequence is CASSLAHWPPAGGGGTDTQYF. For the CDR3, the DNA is TGCGCCAGCAGCTTGGCCCACTGGCCGCCGGCGGGAGGTGGCGGCACAGATACGCAGTATTTT.

CDR3 in DNA: TGTGCCAGCAGCCTTCAGGGGGCGGATCAGCCCCAGCATTTT. It yields the protein CASSLQGADQPQHF. This sequence joins TRBV7-9 and TRBJ1-5; TRBD1 agrees at 8 bases. CDR1 and CDR2 from the germline V gene are SEHNR and FQNEAQ (reference sequence). V shed 5 bases and J 5 bases; nucleotides not matched to a gene: 5. The CDR3 is 14 amino acids.

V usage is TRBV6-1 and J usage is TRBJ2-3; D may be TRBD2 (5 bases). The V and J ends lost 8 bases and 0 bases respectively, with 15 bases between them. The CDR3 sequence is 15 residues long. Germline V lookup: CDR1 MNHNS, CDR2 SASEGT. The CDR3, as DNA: TGTGCCAGCTCTATCACGGGGTCTAGCACAGATACGCAGTATTTT. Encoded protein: CASSITGSSTDTQYF.

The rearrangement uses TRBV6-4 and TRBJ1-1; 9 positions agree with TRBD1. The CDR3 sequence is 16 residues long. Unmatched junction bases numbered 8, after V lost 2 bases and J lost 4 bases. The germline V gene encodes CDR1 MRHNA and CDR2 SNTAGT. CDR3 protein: CASSDAGQGRSTEAFF. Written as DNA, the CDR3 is TGTGCCAGCAGTGACGCGGGACAGGGCAGGAGCACTGAAGCTTTCTTT.

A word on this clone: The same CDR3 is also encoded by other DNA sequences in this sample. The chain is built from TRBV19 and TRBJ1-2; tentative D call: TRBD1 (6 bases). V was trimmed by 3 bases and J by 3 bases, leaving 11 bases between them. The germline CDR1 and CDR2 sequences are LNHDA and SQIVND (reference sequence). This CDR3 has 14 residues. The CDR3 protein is CASSIGQTDYGYTF. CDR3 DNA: TGTGCCAGTAGTATCGGACAGACCGACTATGGCTACACCTTC.

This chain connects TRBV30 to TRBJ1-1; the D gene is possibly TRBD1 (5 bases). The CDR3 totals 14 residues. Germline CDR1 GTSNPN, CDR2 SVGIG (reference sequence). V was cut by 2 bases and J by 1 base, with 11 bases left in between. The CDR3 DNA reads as TGTGCCTGGAGTAAGGGGTCCGGGAACACTGAAGCTTTCTTT. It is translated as CAWSKGSGNTEAFF.

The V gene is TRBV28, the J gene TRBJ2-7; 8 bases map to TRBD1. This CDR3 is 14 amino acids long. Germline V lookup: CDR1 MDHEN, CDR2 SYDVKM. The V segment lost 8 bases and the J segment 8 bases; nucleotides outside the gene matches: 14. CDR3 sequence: CASRREQGVYQQYF. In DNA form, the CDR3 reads TGTGCCAGCCGTCGAGAACAGGGGGTTTATCAGCAGTACTTC. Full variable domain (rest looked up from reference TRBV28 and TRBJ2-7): DVKVTQSSRYLVKRTGEKVFLECVQDMDHENMFWYRQDPGLGLRLIYFSYDVKMKEKGDIPEGYSVSREKKERFSLILESASTNQTSMYLCASRREQGVYQQYFGPGTRLTVT.

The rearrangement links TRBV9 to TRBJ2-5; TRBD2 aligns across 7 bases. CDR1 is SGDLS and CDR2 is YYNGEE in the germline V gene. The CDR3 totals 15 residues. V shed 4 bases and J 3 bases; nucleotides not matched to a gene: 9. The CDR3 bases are TGTGCCAGCAGCATCTCCGGGACTACTGAAGAGACCCAGTACTTC. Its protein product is CASSISGTTEETQYF.

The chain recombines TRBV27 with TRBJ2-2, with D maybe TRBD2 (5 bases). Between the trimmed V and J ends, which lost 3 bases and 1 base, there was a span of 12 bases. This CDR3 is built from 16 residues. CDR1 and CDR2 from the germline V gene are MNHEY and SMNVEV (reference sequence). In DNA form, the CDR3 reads TGTGCCAGCAGTTTTGCTCTCGGGAAGAACACCGGGGAGCTGTTTTTT. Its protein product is CASSFALGKNTGELFF.

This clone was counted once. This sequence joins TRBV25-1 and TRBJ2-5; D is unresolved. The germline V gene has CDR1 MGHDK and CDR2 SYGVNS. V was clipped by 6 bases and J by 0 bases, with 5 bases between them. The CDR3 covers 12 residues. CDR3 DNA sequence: TGTGCCAGCAGACACGACCAAGAGACCCAGTACTTC. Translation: CASRHDQETQYF.

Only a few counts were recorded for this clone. CDR3 protein: CAWGRGNGYTF. The CDR3 nucleotides are TGTGCCTGGGGTAGGGGGAATGGCTACACCTTC. The genes are TRBV28 and TRBJ1-2; D may be TRBD1 (6 bases). The germline V gene encodes CDR1 MDHEN and CDR2 SYDVKM. The V end was cut by 11 bases, the J end by 6 bases, with 13 bases between. CDR3 length: 11 residues.

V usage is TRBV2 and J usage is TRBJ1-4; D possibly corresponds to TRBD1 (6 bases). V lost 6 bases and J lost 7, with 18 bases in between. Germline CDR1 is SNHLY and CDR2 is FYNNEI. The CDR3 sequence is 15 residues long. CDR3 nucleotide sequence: TGTGCCAGCAGGGGCCAGGGGAAGATCGGTGAAAAACTGTTTTTT. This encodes CASRGQGKIGEKLFF.

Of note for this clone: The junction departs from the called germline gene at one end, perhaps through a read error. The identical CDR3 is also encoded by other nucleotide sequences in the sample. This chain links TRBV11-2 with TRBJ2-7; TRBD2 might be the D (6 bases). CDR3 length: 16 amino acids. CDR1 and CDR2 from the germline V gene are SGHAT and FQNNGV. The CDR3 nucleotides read TGTGCCAGCACCTTAGCCTCCGGGACTTCGACCTACGAGCAGTACTTC. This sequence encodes CASTLASGTSTYEQYF. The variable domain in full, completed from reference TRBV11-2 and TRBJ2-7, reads EAGVAQSPRYKIIEKRQSVAFWCNPISGHATLYWYQQILGQGPKLLIQFQNNGVVDDSQLPKDRFSAERLKGVDSTLKIQPAKLEDSAVYLCASTLASGTSTYEQYFGPGTRLTVT.

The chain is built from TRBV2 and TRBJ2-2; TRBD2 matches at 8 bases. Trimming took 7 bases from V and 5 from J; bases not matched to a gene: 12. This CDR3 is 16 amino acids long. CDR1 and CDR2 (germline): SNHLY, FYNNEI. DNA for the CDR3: TGTGCCAGCAACCCCAGTGGGCCGGGAGGGACCGGGGAGCTGTTTTTT. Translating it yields CASNPSGPGGTGELFF.

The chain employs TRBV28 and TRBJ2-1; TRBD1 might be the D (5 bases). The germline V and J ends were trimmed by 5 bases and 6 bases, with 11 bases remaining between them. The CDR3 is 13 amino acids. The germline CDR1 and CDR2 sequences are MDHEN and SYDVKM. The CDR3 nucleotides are TGTGCCAGCAGTGAGGACAACGTCAATGAGCAGTTCTTC. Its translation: CASSEDNVNEQFF.

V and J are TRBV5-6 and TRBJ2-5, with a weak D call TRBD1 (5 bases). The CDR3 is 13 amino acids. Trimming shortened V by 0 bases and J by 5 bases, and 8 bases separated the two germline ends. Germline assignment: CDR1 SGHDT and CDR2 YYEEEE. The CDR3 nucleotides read TGTGCCAGCAGCTTGGAAGGGGCGGAGACCCAGTACTTC. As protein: CASSLEGAETQYF.

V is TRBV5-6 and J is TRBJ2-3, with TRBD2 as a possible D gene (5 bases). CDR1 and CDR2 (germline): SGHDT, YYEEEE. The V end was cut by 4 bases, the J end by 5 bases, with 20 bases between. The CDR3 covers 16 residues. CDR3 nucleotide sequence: TGTGCCAGCAGCCCCCAGAGGGCTCAAGTTGGAGATACGCAGTATTTT. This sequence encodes CASSPQRAQVGDTQYF.